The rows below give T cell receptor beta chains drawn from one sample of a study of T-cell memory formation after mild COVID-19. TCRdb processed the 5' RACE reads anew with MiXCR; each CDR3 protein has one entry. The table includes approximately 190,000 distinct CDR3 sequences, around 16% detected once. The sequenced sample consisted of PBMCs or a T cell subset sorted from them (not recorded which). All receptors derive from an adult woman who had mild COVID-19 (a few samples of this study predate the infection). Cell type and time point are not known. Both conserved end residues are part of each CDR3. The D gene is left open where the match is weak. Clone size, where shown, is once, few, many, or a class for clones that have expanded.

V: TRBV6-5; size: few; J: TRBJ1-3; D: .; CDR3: CASSYSTDSGNTIYF; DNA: TGTGCCAGCAGTTACTCGACCGACTCTGGAAACACCATATATTTT
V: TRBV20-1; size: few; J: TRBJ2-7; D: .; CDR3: CSARGQGRSYEQYF; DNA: TGCAGTGCTAGAGGGCAGGGGCGATCCTACGAGCAGTACTTC
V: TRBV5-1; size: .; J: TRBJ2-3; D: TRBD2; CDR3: CASSIGLAGAADTQYF; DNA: TGCGCCAGCAGCATAGGACTAGCGGGGGCCGCAGATACGCAGTATTTT
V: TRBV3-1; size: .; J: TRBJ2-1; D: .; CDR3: CASSQTRGGQGSYNEQFF; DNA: TGTGCCAGCAGCCAAACCCGGGGGGGACAGGGCTCCTACAATGAGCAGTTCTTC
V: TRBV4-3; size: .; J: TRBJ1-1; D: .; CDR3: CASSHLYFPGVGQIKDTEAFF; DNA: TGCGCCAGCAGCCACCTCTACTTCCCCGGCGTAGGACAAATTAAGGACACTGAAGCTTTCTTT
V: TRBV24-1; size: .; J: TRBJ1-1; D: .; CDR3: CATSDRGGRHEAFF; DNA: TGTGCCACCAGTGATAGGGGGGGTCGACATGAAGCTTTCTTT
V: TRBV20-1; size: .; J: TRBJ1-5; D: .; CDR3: CSARDWGVYSNQPQHF; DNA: TGCAGTGCTAGAGATTGGGGGGTCTATAGCAATCAGCCCCAGCATTTT
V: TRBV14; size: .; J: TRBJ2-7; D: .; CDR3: CASSQGVYEQYF; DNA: TGTGCCAGCAGCCAGGGTGTCTACGAGCAGTACTTC
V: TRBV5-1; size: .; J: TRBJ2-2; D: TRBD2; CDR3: CASSPRTSGTGELFF; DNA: TGCGCCAGCAGCCCTCGGACTAGCGGCACCGGGGAGCTGTTTTTT
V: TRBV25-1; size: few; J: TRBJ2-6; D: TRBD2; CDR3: CASSPPPGLAGSGANVLTF; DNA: TGTGCCAGCAGCCCCCCCCCCGGACTAGCGGGATCTGGGGCCAACGTCCTGACTTTC
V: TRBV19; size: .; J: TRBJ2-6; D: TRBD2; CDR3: CASSKGLAAGANVLTF; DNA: TGTGCCAGTAGTAAGGGACTAGCGGCTGGGGCCAACGTCCTGACTTTC
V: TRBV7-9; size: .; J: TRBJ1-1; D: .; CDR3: CASRAPGAGSTEAFF; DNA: TGTGCCAGCAGGGCTCCAGGGGCGGGGAGTACTGAAGCTTTCTTT
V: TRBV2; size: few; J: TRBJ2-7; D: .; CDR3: CASSGVPGSYEQYF; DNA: TGTGCCAGCAGTGGGGTCCCAGGTTCCTACGAGCAGTACTTC
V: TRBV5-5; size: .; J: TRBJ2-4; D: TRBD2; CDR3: CASSLAVRLAGAKNIQYF; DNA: TGTGCCAGCAGCTTAGCCGTGCGGCTAGCGGGAGCCAAAAACATTCAGTACTTC
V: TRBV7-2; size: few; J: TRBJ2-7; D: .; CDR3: CASSLRGSDEQYF; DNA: TGTGCCAGCAGCTTAAGAGGGTCTGACGAGCAGTACTTC
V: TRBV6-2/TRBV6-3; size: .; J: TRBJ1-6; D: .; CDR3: CASSYYGAPDSPLHF; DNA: TGTGCCAGCAGTTACTATGGGGCGCCGGATTCACCCCTCCACTTT
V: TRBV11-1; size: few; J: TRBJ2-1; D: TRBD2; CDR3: CASSFRLAGANEQFF; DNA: TGTGCCAGCAGCTTTCGACTAGCGGGAGCCAATGAGCAGTTCTTC
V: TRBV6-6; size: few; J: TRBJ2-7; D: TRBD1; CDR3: CASSYSGTGPPEQYF; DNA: TGTGCCAGCAGTTACTCCGGGACAGGCCCGCCCGAGCAGTACTTC
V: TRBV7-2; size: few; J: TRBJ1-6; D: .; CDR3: CASSRQRTDNSPLHF; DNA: TGTGCCAGCAGCCGCCAACGGACAGATAATTCACCCCTCCACTTT
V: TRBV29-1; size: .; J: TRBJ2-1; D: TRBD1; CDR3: CSVDSRQGGFYNEQFF; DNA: TGCAGCGTTGATTCCCGACAGGGGGGGTTTTACAATGAGCAGTTCTTC
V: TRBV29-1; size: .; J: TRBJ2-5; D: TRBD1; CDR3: CSGTGAGTQYF; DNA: TGCAGCGGGACAGGGGCTGGGACCCAGTACTTC
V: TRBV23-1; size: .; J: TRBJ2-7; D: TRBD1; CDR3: CASSQSTRDREEYEQYF; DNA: TGCGCCAGCAGTCAATCAACCCGGGACAGGGAGGAATACGAGCAGTACTTC
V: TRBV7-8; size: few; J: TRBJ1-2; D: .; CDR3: CASSRKVWRAGDGYTF; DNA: TGTGCCAGCAGCCGAAAAGTTTGGAGGGCAGGGGATGGATACACCTTC
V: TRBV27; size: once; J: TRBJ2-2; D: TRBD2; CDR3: CASKAGGANTGELFF; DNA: TGTGCCAGCAAAGCGGGGGGAGCGAACACCGGGGAGCTGTTTTTT
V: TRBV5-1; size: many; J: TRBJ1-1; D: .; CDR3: CASSYSEVNTEAFF; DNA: TGCGCCAGCAGCTATTCAGAGGTTAACACTGAAGCTTTCTTT
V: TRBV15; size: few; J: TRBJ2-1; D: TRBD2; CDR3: CATSREGLSPEFEQFF; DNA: TGTGCCACCAGCAGAGAGGGACTATCCCCTGAATTTGAGCAGTTCTTC
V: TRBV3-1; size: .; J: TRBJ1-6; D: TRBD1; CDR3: CASSQATGDSPLHF; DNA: TGTGCCAGCAGCCAAGCCACAGGGGATTCACCCCTCCACTTT
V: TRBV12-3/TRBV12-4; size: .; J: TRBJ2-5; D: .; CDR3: CASSQLRGKETQYF; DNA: TGTGCCAGCAGTCAACTTCGGGGGAAAGAGACCCAGTACTTC
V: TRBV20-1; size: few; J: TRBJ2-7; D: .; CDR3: CSARDGGRGFSYEQYF; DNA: TGCAGTGCTAGAGATGGGGGCCGGGGTTTCTCCTACGAGCAGTACTTC
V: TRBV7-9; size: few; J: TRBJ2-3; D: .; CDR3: CASSLTTSTDTQYF; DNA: TGTGCCAGCAGCCTAACCACTAGCACAGATACGCAGTATTTT
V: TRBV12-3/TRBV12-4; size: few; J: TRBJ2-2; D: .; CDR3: CASSFSGELFF; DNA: TGTGCCAGCAGTTTTTCCGGGGAGCTGTTTTTT
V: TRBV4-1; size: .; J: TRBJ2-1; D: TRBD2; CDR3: CASSQAGTSFNEQFF; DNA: TGCGCCAGCAGCCAAGCCGGGACTAGCTTCAATGAGCAGTTCTTC
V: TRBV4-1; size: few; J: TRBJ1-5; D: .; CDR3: CASSHTAGALGQPQHF; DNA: TGCGCCAGCAGCCACACCGCGGGGGCGTTAGGTCAGCCCCAGCATTTT
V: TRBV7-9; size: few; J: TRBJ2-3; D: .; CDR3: CASSLGGGRGHTDTQYF; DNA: TGTGCCAGCAGCTTAGGAGGAGGCCGGGGTCACACAGATACGCAGTATTTT
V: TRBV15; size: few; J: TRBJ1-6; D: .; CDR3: CATSRDLWEPPLHF; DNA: TGTGCCACCAGCAGGGATTTGTGGGAGCCACCCCTCCACTTT
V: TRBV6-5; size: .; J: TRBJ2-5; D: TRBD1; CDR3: CASSSRWDREETQYF; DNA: TGTGCCAGCAGTTCGAGGTGGGACAGGGAAGAGACCCAGTACTTC
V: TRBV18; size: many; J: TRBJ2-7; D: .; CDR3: CASSGAYEQYF; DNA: TGTGCCAGCTCGGGGGCCTACGAGCAGTACTTC
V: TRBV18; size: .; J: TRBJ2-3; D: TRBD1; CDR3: CASSLDRGRETDTQYF; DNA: TGTGCCAGCTCCCTAGACAGGGGGAGAGAAACAGATACGCAGTATTTT
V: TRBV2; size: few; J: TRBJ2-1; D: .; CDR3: CASRAQNTARGEQFF; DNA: TGTGCCAGCAGGGCTCAAAACACTGCCAGGGGTGAGCAGTTCTTC
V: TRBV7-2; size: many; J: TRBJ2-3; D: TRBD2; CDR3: CASSLDAGVIDTQYF; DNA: TGTGCCAGCAGCTTAGATGCGGGAGTAATAGATACGCAGTATTTT
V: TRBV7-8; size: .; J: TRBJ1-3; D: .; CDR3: CASSHFRQERNTIYF; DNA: TGTGCCAGCAGCCACTTCAGGCAGGAAAGAAACACCATATATTTT
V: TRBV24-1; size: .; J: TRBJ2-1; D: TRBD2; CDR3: CATSDLLGGFEQFF; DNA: TGTGCCACCAGTGATTTGCTCGGGGGGTTTGAGCAGTTCTTC